These 18 T cell receptor beta chains were sequenced from one sample in a study of beta chain features in type 1 diabetes. Study results and caveats: Moderate but significant shortening of TCRB CDR3s was recorded in all four CD4+ subsets from Type 1 diabetes patients.

No antigen has been identified for these receptors. Expressed TCRB transcripts were sequenced because the entire RNA isolate underwent reverse transcription. Repertoires were generated with immunoSEQ multiplex PCR, while TCRdb's copy carries only in-frame clones and drops some. The sample lists 120,000 to 150,000 clones, 13% occurring once. Sequenced: central memory CD4+ T cells from blood. These receptors all come from a man between 18 and 29 years old with type 1 diabetes.

Only a few counts were recorded for this clone. J is TRBJ1-1 and V is TRBV2; D remains ambiguous. CDR1 is SNHLY and CDR2 is FYNNEI in the germline V gene. There are 13 residues in the CDR3. V lost 7 bases to trimming and J lost 0 bases, with 9 bases between them. CDR3 sequence: CASTGPVNTEAFF. The CDR3 region has the DNA TGTGCCAGCACTGGACCCGTGAACACTGAAGCTTTCTTT.

This clone has only one observation. V usage is TRBV6-5 and J usage is TRBJ1-1, with D unclear. This CDR3 has 14 residues. Between the trimmed V and J ends, which lost 7 bases and 0 bases, there was a span of 12 bases. CDR1 and CDR2 from the germline V gene are MNHEY and SVGAGI. In DNA form, the CDR3 reads TGTGCCAGCAAATACGATACGGTGAACACTGAAGCTTTCTTT. Encoded protein: CASKYDTVNTEAFF.

This clone was detected only a few times. V is TRBV29-1 and J is TRBJ2-2, with D perhaps given as TRBD1 or TRBD2 (6 bases each). From germline, CDR1 is SQVTM and CDR2 ANQGSEA. The CDR3 is 14 amino acids. Trimming removed 6 bases at V and 0 bases at J, with 11 bases between. The CDR3 DNA is TGCAGCGTACGAGGGGGGACGAACACCGGGGAGCTGTTTTTT. Translating gives CSVRGGTNTGELFF.

In DNA, the CDR3 is TGTGCCAGCAGCCAAGGGACTAAAGAGACCCAGTACTTC. Its protein product is CASSQGTKETQYF. The rearrangement uses TRBV14 and TRBJ2-5, with D perhaps TRBD2 (6 bases). This CDR3 is built from 13 residues. Germline V gene data show CDR1 as SGHDN and CDR2 as FVKESK. Trimming left V 1 base short and J 3 bases short, with 6 bases between.

This clone showed up just a few times. The rearrangement links TRBV6-5 to TRBJ2-5, with unresolved D. The CDR3 runs 13 residues. Trimming left V 2 bases short and J 5 bases short, with 9 bases between. The germline CDR1 and CDR2 sequences are MNHEY and SVGAGI. This CDR3 reads CASSYVSRETQYF. The CDR3 DNA reads TGTGCCAGCAGTTACGTATCTCGGGAGACCCAGTACTTC.

CDR3 residues: CAWRAQEGSPLHF. Written as DNA, the CDR3 is TGTGCCTGGAGGGCACAAGAGGGTTCACCCCTCCACTTT. V is TRBV30 and J is TRBJ1-6, with D unclear. V gave up 3 bases and J gave up 9 bases, with 12 bases separating them. This CDR3 comprises 13 residues. Per germline, CDR1 GTSNPN and CDR2 SVGIG (reference sequence).

The chain links TRBV6-5 to TRBJ2-5; D unclear. The CDR3 loop spans 12 amino acids. Trimming left V 7 bases short and J 5 bases short, with 11 bases between. Germline V gene data show CDR1 as MNHEY and CDR2 as SVGAGI. The CDR3 sequence is CASKDQGETQYF. The CDR3 DNA is TGTGCCAGCAAGGACCAAGGGGAGACCCAGTACTTC.

This clone turned up a few times. This chain links TRBV5-4 with TRBJ1-4, with 8 positions matching TRBD1. J lost 5 bases, V lost 4 bases, and 10 bases had no gene match. The V gene's germline CDR1 is SGHNT and CDR2 YYREEE (reference sequence). This CDR3 contains 16 residues. The CDR3 coding sequence is TGTGCCAGCAGCCCGGGACCAGGGGGCGCGAATGAAAAACTGTTTTTT. Residues: CASSPGPGGANEKLFF.

In its sample, this clone was seen a few times. The chain couples TRBV25-1 to TRBJ2-3; the D gene is possibly TRBD1 (6 bases). Germline V gene lookup returns CDR1 MGHDK and CDR2 SYGVNS. CDR3 size: 16 residues. V was shortened by 2 bases and J by 6 bases, with 18 bases between the two germline ends. CDR3 amino acids: CASSELLRGAADTQYF. The CDR3 nucleotides read TGTGCCAGCAGTGAACTGCTCAGGGGAGCTGCGGATACGCAGTATTTT.

This clone came up a few times. The chain employs TRBV7-9 and TRBJ1-4, with D possibly matching TRBD1 (5 bases). The V end lost 0 bases, the J end lost 10 bases, and 15 bases lay between the germline ends. The CDR3 totals 15 residues. Germline CDR1 and CDR2: SEHNR and FQNEAQ (reference sequence). CDR3 DNA: TGTGCCAGCAGCTTAGCACGGGACCCCCTGGGAAAACTGTTTTTT. It codes for CASSLARDPLGKLFF.

This clone was seen more than once but under ten times. The V call is TRBV5-4, the J call TRBJ2-1; D uncertain. V lost 0 bases, J lost 2 bases, and 9 bases lay in between. Germline V CDR1 and CDR2: SGHNT, YYREEE (reference sequence). The CDR3 runs 15 residues. In nucleotides, the CDR3 is TGTGCCAGCAGCTTGGGACCGGTACCCTACAATGAGCAGTTCTTC. This translates into CASSLGPVPYNEQFF. Supplemented by reference TRBV5-4 and TRBJ2-1, the full variable domain reads ETGVTQSPTHLIKTRGQQVTLRCSSQSGHNTVSWYQQALGQGPQFIFQYYREEENGRGNFPPRFSGLQFPNYSSELNVNALELDDSALYLCASSLGPVPYNEQFFGPGTRLTVL.

This clone was found a few times. The gene calls are TRBV11-1 and TRBJ2-3, with TRBD2 identical over 7 bases. Trimming took 8 bases from V and 2 from J; bases not matched to a gene: 4. Germline V gene data show CDR1 as SGHAT and CDR2 as FQDESV (reference sequence). The CDR3 is 13 amino acids. The CDR3 protein is CASSREVTDTQYF. CDR3 DNA sequence: TGTGCCAGCTCCCGGGAGGTCACAGATACGCAGTATTTT. Looking up the rest from reference TRBV11-1 and TRBJ2-3 gives the full variable domain: EAEVAQSPRYKITEKSQAVAFWCDPISGHATLYWYRQILGQGPELLVQFQDESVVDDSQLPKDRFSAERLKGVDSTLKIQPAELGDSAMYLCASSREVTDTQYFGPGTRLTVL.

This clone was detected a few times. The rearrangement uses TRBV4-2 and TRBJ1-6; D is possibly TRBD1 (5 bases). Deletions cut 0 bases from V and 9 bases from J, with 15 bases between. Germline V gene lookup returns CDR1 LGHNA and CDR2 YNFKEQ. The CDR3 extends over 16 amino acids. Written as DNA, the CDR3 is TGTGCCAGCAGCCAAGATTGGGGGACTAATCCTTCACCCCTCCACTTT. This sequence encodes CASSQDWGTNPSPLHF.

The chain carries TRBV7-2 and TRBJ2-5; TRBD2 matches at 7 bases. The CDR3 runs to 14 residues. Germline CDR1 reads SGHTA; CDR2 reads FQGNSA. V shed 5 bases, J shed 3 bases, and the junction held 6 bases outside the gene matches. DNA for the CDR3: TGTGCCAGCAGCCCCCCACTAGCGAAAGAGACCCAGTACTTC. Its protein is CASSPPLAKETQYF.

The table lists this clone with a count of one. As DNA, the CDR3 is TGTGCCAGCAGCTTAGGGTCGGCGCCCGGCCGGAACATTCAGTACTTC. Amino acids: CASSLGSAPGRNIQYF. The chain carries TRBV7-8 and TRBJ2-4; D remains unclear. The V gene lost 1 base and the J gene lost 7 bases, with 17 bases spanning the gap. CDR3 length: 16 amino acids. The germline CDR1 and CDR2 sequences are SGHVS and FQNEAQ.

The sample holds a few counts of this clone. V gene TRBV29-1 combines with J gene TRBJ2-7, with D tentatively TRBD1 or TRBD2 (5 bases each). The CDR3 is 14 amino acids. Germline V gives CDR1 SQVTM, CDR2 ANQGSEA. V shed 0 bases and J shed 10 bases, with 19 bases lying between them. The CDR3 nucleotides are TGCAGCGTTGAAGAGTTGGGGGACGGGACGGCACAGTACTTC. Translation: CSVEELGDGTAQYF.

The rearrangement links TRBV2 to TRBJ1-6; D is unclear. This CDR3 region has 16 residues. Trimming pared 6 bases from V and 7 bases from J, leaving 19 bases between. Germline CDR1 reads SNHLY; CDR2 reads FYNNEI. CDR3 sequence reads: CASRTGVPSANSPLHF. The DNA of the CDR3 is TGTGCCAGCAGGACTGGCGTCCCCAGTGCGAATTCACCCCTCCACTTT.

This clone showed up many times. The genes are TRBV30 and TRBJ2-7; possibly TRBD1 for D (5 bases). The CDR3 is made up of 12 amino acids. Deletions cut 1 base from V and 3 bases from J, with 7 bases between. Germline-derived CDR1 and CDR2 are GTSNPN and SVGIG (reference sequence). The CDR3 sequence: CAWSGTLYEQYF. DNA for the CDR3: TGTGCCTGGAGTGGGACACTCTACGAGCAGTACTTC. Filled out from reference TRBV30 and TRBJ2-7, the complete variable domain reads SQTIHQWPATLVQPVGSPLSLECTVEGTSNPNLYWYRQAAGRGLQLLFYSVGIGQISSEVPQNLSASRPQDRQFILSSKKLLLSDSGFYLCAWSGTLYEQYFGPGTRLTVT.